What follows describes a single T cell receptor beta chain. The data originate from a study of technical replicates of blood from a handful of donors. TCRdb's table, derived via immunoSEQ multiplex PCR, lists solely in-frame clones and lacks some. The repertoire holds just over 15,000 clones, with approximately 80% as singletons. The CDR3 loop spans 14 amino acids. Between the trimmed V and J ends, which lost 2 bases and 4 bases, there was a span of 11 bases. CDR1 is SEHNR and CDR2 is FQNEAQ in the germline V gene (reference sequence). The rearrangement links TRBV7-9 to TRBJ1-1; weak D call: TRBD1 (5 bases). Sequenced: PBMCs. This TCR was sampled from a human donor in good health. The DNA for the CDR3 is TGTGCCAGCAGCTTAAGGGGCAGGGTCACTGAAGCTTTCTTT. It translates to CASSLRGRVTEAFF.